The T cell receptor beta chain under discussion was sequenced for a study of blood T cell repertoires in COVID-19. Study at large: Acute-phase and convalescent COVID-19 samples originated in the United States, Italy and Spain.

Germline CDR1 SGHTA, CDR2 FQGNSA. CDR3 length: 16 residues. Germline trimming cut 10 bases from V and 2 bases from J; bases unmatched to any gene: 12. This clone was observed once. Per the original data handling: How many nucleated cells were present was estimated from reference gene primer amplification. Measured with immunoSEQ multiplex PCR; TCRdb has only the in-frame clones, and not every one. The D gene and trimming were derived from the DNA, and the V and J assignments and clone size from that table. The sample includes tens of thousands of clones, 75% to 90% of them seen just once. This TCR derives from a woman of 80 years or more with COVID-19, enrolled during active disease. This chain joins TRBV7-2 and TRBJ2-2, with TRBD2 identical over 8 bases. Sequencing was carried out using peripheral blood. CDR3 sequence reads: CAIGRGASGNTGELFF. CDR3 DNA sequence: TGTGCCATCGGGCGGGGGGCTAGCGGAAACACCGGGGAGCTGTTTTTT.